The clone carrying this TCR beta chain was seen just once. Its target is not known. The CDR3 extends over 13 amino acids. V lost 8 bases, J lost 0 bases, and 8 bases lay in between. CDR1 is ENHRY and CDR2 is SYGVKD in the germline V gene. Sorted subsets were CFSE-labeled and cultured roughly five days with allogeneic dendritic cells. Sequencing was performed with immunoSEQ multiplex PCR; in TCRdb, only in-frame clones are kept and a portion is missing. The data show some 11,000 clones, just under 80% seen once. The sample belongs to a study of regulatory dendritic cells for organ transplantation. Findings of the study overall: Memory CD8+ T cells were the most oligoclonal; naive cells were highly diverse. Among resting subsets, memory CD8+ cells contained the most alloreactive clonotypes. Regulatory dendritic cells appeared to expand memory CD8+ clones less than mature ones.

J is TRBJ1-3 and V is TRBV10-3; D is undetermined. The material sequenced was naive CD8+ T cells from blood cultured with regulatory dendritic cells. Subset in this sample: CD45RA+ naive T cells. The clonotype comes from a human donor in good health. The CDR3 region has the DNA TGTGCCATCGCAGGCAGCTCTGGAAACACCATATATTTT. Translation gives CAIAGSSGNTIYF.